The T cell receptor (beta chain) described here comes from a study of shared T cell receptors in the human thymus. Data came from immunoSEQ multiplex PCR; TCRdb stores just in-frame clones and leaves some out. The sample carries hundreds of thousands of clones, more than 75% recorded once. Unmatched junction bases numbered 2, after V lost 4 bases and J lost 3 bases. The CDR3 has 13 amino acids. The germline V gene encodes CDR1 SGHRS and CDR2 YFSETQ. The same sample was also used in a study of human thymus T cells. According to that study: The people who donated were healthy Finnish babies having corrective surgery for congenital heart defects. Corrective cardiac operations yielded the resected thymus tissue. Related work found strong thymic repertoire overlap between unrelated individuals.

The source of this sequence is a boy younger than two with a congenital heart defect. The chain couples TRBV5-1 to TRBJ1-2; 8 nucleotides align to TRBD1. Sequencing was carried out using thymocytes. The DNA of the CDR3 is TGCGCCAGCAGCCCGGACAGGGACTATGGCTACACCTTC. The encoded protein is CASSPDRDYGYTF.